The rows below give T cell receptor beta chains drawn from one sample of a study of identical twins. Each CDR3 protein gets one entry after TCRdb re-called the 5' RACE reads with MiXCR. The repertoire includes approximately 220,000 distinct CDR3 sequences, 7.5% of them detected once, and less than 2% sits in the top ten. This sample was shared with a second study, whose subject was yellow fever vaccine responses in identical twins.

Sequenced material: memory (CD45RO+) T cells sorted from blood. The receptor source for this set is a woman aged 18-35 years in good health. Each CDR3 is given with its conserved first and last residue. Each record gives: D gene, J gene, clone size, V gene, CDR3 DNA, CDR3 protein. The D gene is left open where the match is weak. Size tells how often a clone was seen (once, few, many) or the class of an expanded clone, and some rows leave it out.

-,TRBJ2-1,many,TRBV5-6,TGTGCCAGCAGCTCCGGGCTAGCTGGCGAGCAGTTCTTC,CASSSGLAGEQFF
-,TRBJ2-7,few,TRBV7-2,TGTGCCAGCAGCGGTCGGGACGAGCAGTACTTC,CASSGRDEQYF
TRBD1,TRBJ2-5,many,TRBV6-5,TGTGCCAGCAGTTTGACAGGGATAAGCCAAGAGACCCAGTACTTC,CASSLTGISQETQYF
TRBD1,TRBJ2-2,many,TRBV30,TGTGCCTGGAGTTTAAACAGGGGCACCGGGGAGCTGTTTTTT,CAWSLNRGTGELFF
-,TRBJ2-3,few,TRBV5-5,TGTGCCAGCAGCTGGGGGCCGGAGGGCCGCACAGATACGCAGTATTTT,CASSWGPEGRTDTQYF
TRBD1,TRBJ2-7,-,TRBV27,TGTGCCAGCAGTCTACGGGAACCGGGACAGGGGATCTACGAGCAGTACTTC,CASSLREPGQGIYEQYF
TRBD1,TRBJ2-6,many,TRBV24-1,TGTGCCACCAGTGACCCGCCCGACAGGGGGCGGGGGGCCAACGTCCTGACTTTC,CATSDPPDRGRGANVLTF
TRBD2,TRBJ2-3,-,TRBV6-2/TRBV6-3,TGTGCCAGCAGTTACGGAGCGGGAGTAGCAGATACGCAGTATTTT,CASSYGAGVADTQYF
-,TRBJ2-1,many,TRBV29-1,TGCAGCGCCCGGGACTTCTCCTACAATGAGCAGTTCTTC,CSARDFSYNEQFF
-,TRBJ1-5,few,TRBV10-3,TGTGCCATCAGTGAGTCGGGGGCGGGCCAGCCCCAGCATTTT,CAISESGAGQPQHF
-,TRBJ2-3,-,TRBV6-2/TRBV6-3,TGTGCCAGCAGTTACTCGATCATAGTGGCCCAGTATTTT,CASSYSIIVAQYF
-,TRBJ2-7,many,TRBV10-3,TGTGCCATCAGGGCGACAGGAGACTACGAGCAGTACTTC,CAIRATGDYEQYF
TRBD1,TRBJ2-7,many,TRBV20-1,TGCAGTGGTGAGACAGGGAATTACGAGCAGTACTTC,CSGETGNYEQYF
-,TRBJ1-2,-,TRBV27,TGTGCCAGCAGTTTTGCGGGGGTTGGCTACACCTTC,CASSFAGVGYTF
-,TRBJ2-2,few,TRBV20-1,TGCAGTGCGAGACCCGGGACGGTGAACACCGGGGAGCTGTTTTTT,CSARPGTVNTGELFF
-,TRBJ1-6,few,TRBV14,TGTGCCAGCAGCCCCGTCGGCTATAATTCACCCCTCCACTTT,CASSPVGYNSPLHF
TRBD1,TRBJ2-2,-,TRBV10-3,TGTGCCATCACTCCGGGACAGGGGGCCACCGGGGAGCTGTTTTTT,CAITPGQGATGELFF
-,TRBJ2-4,few,TRBV6-2/TRBV6-3,TGTGCCAGCAGTCTAACGCAAAATCTAGCCAAAAACATTCAGTACTTC,CASSLTQNLAKNIQYF